This T cell receptor (beta chain) derives from a study of T cell clones after liver transplantation. Turning to the study itself: TCRbeta sequencing after a pre-transplant mixed lymphocyte reaction identified graft-donor-reactive clones, later tracked in post-transplant blood.

Method: immunoSEQ multiplex PCR; TCRdb's copy keeps in-frame clones and lacks some. The sample holds roughly 97,000 clones, 82% seen once. The CDR3 runs to 14 residues. Trimming shortened V by 5 bases and J by 6 bases, and 13 bases separated the two germline ends. Germline V gives CDR1 SSHAT, CDR2 FNYEAQ (reference sequence). This chain links TRBV7-7 with TRBJ2-2; possible D gene TRBD2, 6 bases. The source was CD4+ T cells from blood, collected before liver transplant. The clonotype was recovered from a human donor who received a liver transplant. CDR3 bases: TGTGCCAGCAGCCGAACGGGAGAGGCCGGGGAGCTGTTTTTT. Translating it yields CASSRTGEAGELFF.